What follows are 9 T cell receptor beta chains derived from one specimen sequenced in a study of radiation and T cells in renal cell carcinoma. The repertoire was sequenced with immunoSEQ multiplex PCR; TCRdb's copy has only in-frame clones and lacks some. The sample records approximately 150,000 clones, roughly 85% being singletons. Time point here: baseline pretreatment blood. Treatment here: 15 Gy SBRT to primary tumor, nephrectomy 4 weeks later. Sequencing was performed on blood, taken from a patient whose treatment included radiotherapy and nephrectomy. All receptors come from a woman aged 45-65 years with renal cell carcinoma.

This chain connects TRBV9 to TRBJ2-7, with TRBD2 identical over 9 bases. Germline values: CDR1 SGDLS, CDR2 YYNGEE. J lost 3 bases, V lost 4 bases, and 5 bases had no gene match. This CDR3 comprises 14 residues. Here the CDR3 reads CASSPLAGSYEQYF. Written as DNA, the CDR3 is TGTGCCAGCAGCCCCCTAGCGGGGAGCTACGAGCAGTACTTC.

V is TRBV9 and J is TRBJ2-2, with TRBD1 as a possible D gene (6 bases). V shed 4 bases and J shed 0 bases, with 13 bases lying between them. Germline values: CDR1 SGDLS, CDR2 YYNGEE. The CDR3 totals 16 residues. CDR3 DNA sequence: TGTGCCAGCAGCCCTGGGACAACGACGAACACCGGGGAGCTGTTTTTT. Protein: CASSPGTTTNTGELFF.

V gene TRBV7-2 combines with J gene TRBJ1-3; the D gene is possibly TRBD1 (6 bases). The germline V and J ends were trimmed by 1 base and 4 bases, with 11 bases remaining between them. Germline assignment: CDR1 SGHTA and CDR2 FQGNSA. The CDR3 length is 15 residues. CDR3 coding DNA: TGTGCCAGCAGCTTAGACCAAGACAGGGGAAACACCATATATTTT. This codes for CASSLDQDRGNTIYF.

The rearrangement links TRBV30 to TRBJ1-3, with a possible D match to TRBD1 (5 bases). Germline V lookup: CDR1 GTSNPN, CDR2 SVGIG (reference sequence). This CDR3 has 11 amino acids. The chain's CDR3 is CARGEGNTIYF. As DNA, the CDR3 is TGTGCTCGGGGGGAGGGAAACACCATATATTTT.

V and J are TRBV28 and TRBJ1-2; no clear D. The CDR3 loop spans 12 amino acids. The ends were cut back, 5 bases at V and 10 bases at J, with 14 bases in the middle. Germline loops: CDR1 MDHEN, CDR2 SYDVKM. CDR3 region: CASSPLKGDYTF. Here the CDR3 DNA reads TGTGCCAGCAGTCCACTTAAGGGTGACTACACCTTC.

The chain is built from TRBV9 and TRBJ1-3; 8 nucleotides match TRBD1. Germline V CDR1 and CDR2: SGDLS, YYNGEE. The CDR3 length is 15 residues. The V and J ends lost 2 bases and 6 bases, in that order; junction bases with no gene match: 7. The CDR3 spells CASSVFGQGENTIYF. The DNA for the CDR3 is TGTGCCAGCAGCGTCTTTGGACAGGGCGAAAACACCATATATTTT.

This chain joins TRBV10-3 and TRBJ1-4; 7 bases line up with TRBD1. J gave up 3 bases and V 11 bases, and 6 bases lay outside the gene matches. Germline loops: CDR1 ENHRY, CDR2 SYGVKD. This CDR3 is built from 13 residues. The CDR3 DNA sequence: TGTGCCGTCGCGGGACAGTCTAATGAAAAACTGTTTTTT. This codes for CAVAGQSNEKLFF.

The count of this clone is one. J is TRBJ2-1 and V is TRBV10-3, with D hard to call. The CDR3 is 13 residues long. Trimming shortened V by 7 bases and J by 5 bases, and 12 bases separated the two germline ends. Germline loops: CDR1 ENHRY, CDR2 SYGVKD. CDR3 coding DNA: TGTGCCATCAACCAGGCCCTCAACAATGAGCAGTTCTTC. Protein sequence: CAINQALNNEQFF.

This clone was observed a single time. The genes are TRBV6-5 and TRBJ1-2; D is uncertain. This CDR3 region has 13 residues. Trimming pared 2 bases from V and 2 bases from J, leaving 6 bases between. Germline lookup yields CDR1 MNHEY and CDR2 SVGAGI. The CDR3 region is CASSYSLNYGYTF. In DNA, the CDR3 is TGTGCCAGCAGTTACAGCTTGAACTATGGCTACACCTTC.